Detailed here is one T cell receptor (beta chain). Its antigen remains unidentified. The PCR used 60 Vbeta and 13 Jbeta primers. The protocol was immunoSEQ multiplex PCR, while the TCRdb copy is restricted to in-frame clones and leaves out a portion. The sample holds around 100,000 clones, around 74% seen once. These data come from a study of cytomegalovirus exposure and HLA in healthy donors. Overall study results and limits: Presence/absence comparisons presumed near-even sequencing depth among donors.

The CDR3 spans 14 residues. Germline V gene sequence: CDR1 MNHNS, CDR2 SASEGT. V lost 8 bases, J lost 4 bases, and 15 bases lay in between. Sequenced material: PBMCs. The chain employs TRBV6-1 and TRBJ1-5, with no clear D. This receptor was obtained from a male donor in good health and CMV-seropositive. CDR3 residues: CASGAQRQNQPQHF. As DNA, the CDR3 is TGTGCCAGCGGCGCCCAGAGGCAGAATCAGCCCCAGCATTTT.